What follows are 6 T cell receptor beta chains derived from one specimen sequenced in a study of T cells of healthy individuals. TCRdb re-analysed the 5' RACE reads in MiXCR, keeping a single row per CDR3 protein. The sample includes under 70,000 distinct CDR3 sequences, roughly 15% of them seen just once. Receptors were obtained from a human donor in good health.

This chain joins TRBV20-1 and TRBJ2-7; possibly TRBD1 for D (6 bases). Trimming left V 3 bases short and J 3 bases short, with 21 bases between. The CDR3 is made up of 16 amino acids. Per germline, CDR1 DFQATT and CDR2 SNEGSKA (reference sequence). The CDR3 sequence: CSARPPGQRLNYEQYF. DNA for the CDR3: TGCAGTGCTAGGCCACCGGGACAACGCCTAAACTACGAGCAGTACTTC.

This clonotype was seen at least ten times. Here the CDR3 reads CASSSLAGVGTDTQYF. CDR3 in DNA: TGTGCCAGCAGCTCACTAGCGGGAGTAGGAACAGATACGCAGTATTTT. V gene TRBV27 combines with J gene TRBJ2-3; TRBD2 matches at 11 bases. J lost 3 bases, V lost 6 bases, and 8 bases had no gene match. The germline V gene encodes CDR1 MNHEY and CDR2 SMNVEV (reference sequence). There are 16 residues in the CDR3.

This clonotype was recorded many times. The chain uses TRBV4-3 and TRBJ2-7; 10 bases fit TRBD1. The germline CDR1 and CDR2 sequences are LGHNA and YSLEER. The V and J ends lost 4 bases and 5 bases, in that order; junction bases with no gene match: 2. The CDR3 has 13 residues. The DNA for the CDR3 is TGCGCCAGCAGCCGGGACAGGGGCCACGAGCAGTACTTC. As protein: CASSRDRGHEQYF.

In this sample, this clonotype turned up many times. This sequence joins TRBV5-1 and TRBJ1-1, with D hard to call. V was pared by 0 bases and J by 2 bases, with 5 bases between. The length of the CDR3 is 13 residues. Germline CDR1 reads SGHRS; CDR2 reads YFSETQ. CDR3: CASSLAFNTEAFF. CDR3 DNA: TGCGCCAGCAGCTTGGCGTTTAACACTGAAGCTTTCTTT.

This clonotype was found many times. The V gene is TRBV29-1, the J gene TRBJ2-5; D perhaps matches TRBD2 (5 bases). CDR3 length equals 12 residues. Germline CDR1 and CDR2: SQVTM and ANQGSEA. Trimming pared 7 bases from V and 5 bases from J, leaving 14 bases between. For the CDR3, the DNA is TGCAGCGCCAACCTCCAGCGGGAGACCCAGTACTTC. This codes for CSANLQRETQYF.

The gene calls are TRBV2 and TRBJ2-1; 10 nucleotides align to TRBD2. The V and J ends lost 4 bases and 7 bases, in that order; junction bases with no gene match: 10. The V gene's germline CDR1 is SNHLY and CDR2 FYNNEI. The CDR3 extends over 16 amino acids. The CDR3 sequence is CASSVVSGGAGNEQFF. The CDR3 coding sequence is TGTGCCAGCAGTGTGGTGAGCGGGGGGGCGGGGAATGAGCAGTTCTTC.